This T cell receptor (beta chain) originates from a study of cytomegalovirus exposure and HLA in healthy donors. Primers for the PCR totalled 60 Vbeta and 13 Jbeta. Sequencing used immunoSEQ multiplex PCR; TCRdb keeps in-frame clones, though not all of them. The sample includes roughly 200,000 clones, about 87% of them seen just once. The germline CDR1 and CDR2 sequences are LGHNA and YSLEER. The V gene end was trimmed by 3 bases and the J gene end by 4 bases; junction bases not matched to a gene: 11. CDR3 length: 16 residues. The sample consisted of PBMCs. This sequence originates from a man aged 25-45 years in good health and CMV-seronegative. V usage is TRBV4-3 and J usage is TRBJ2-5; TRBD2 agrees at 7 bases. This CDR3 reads CASSHKVAGEGETQYF. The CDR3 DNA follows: TGCGCCAGCAGCCATAAGGTGGCGGGGGAGGGAGAGACCCAGTACTTC.